The 16 T cell receptor beta chains listed next were all sequenced from one sample in a study of radiotherapy plus CTLA-4 blockade in lung cancer. The repertoire was sequenced with immunoSEQ multiplex PCR; TCRdb's copy has only in-frame clones and lacks some. The sample lists 90,000 to 100,000 clones; 70% to 90% were seen once. Sample: peripheral blood, taken from a patient treated with radiotherapy plus ipilimumab. The origin of the receptors is a human donor with non-small cell lung cancer that progressed on radiotherapy plus ipilimumab.

This chain joins TRBV5-1 and TRBJ1-1; D might be TRBD1 (6 bases). Trimming removed 4 bases from V and 1 base from J, with 8 bases in between. Germline V lookup: CDR1 SGHRS, CDR2 YFSETQ. The CDR3 contains 13 residues. The CDR3 nucleotides are TGCGCCAGCAGCCAGGGACAGAACACTGAAGCTTTCTTT. Amino acids: CASSQGQNTEAFF.

V usage is TRBV7-2 and J usage is TRBJ2-7; 7 bases agree with TRBD1. The CDR3 is 14 amino acids. Unmatched junction bases numbered 2, after V lost 1 base and J lost 2 bases. In germline, CDR1 is SGHTA, CDR2 FQGNSA. The CDR3, as DNA: TGTGCCAGCAGCTTAGAGGGGGCGGCCTACGAGCAGTACTTC. It specifies CASSLEGAAYEQYF.

The gene calls are TRBV2 and TRBJ1-5; possibly TRBD1 for D (5 bases). CDR3 length: 14 amino acids. The V gene's germline CDR1 is SNHLY and CDR2 FYNNEI. V lost 6 bases and J 3 bases, leaving 12 bases between the germline ends. CDR3 sequence (DNA): TGTGCCAGCAGGGATCGACAGTCCAATCAGCCCCAGCATTTT. Its protein is CASRDRQSNQPQHF.

J is TRBJ1-4 and V is TRBV4-1, with TRBD1 identical over 7 bases. The V gene end was trimmed by 2 bases and the J gene end by 5 bases; junction bases not matched to a gene: 8. Looked up from germline, CDR1 is MGHRA and CDR2 is YSYEKL. There are 16 residues in the CDR3. CDR3 amino acids: CASSQTNRGGNEKLFF. The CDR3 DNA sequence: TGCGCCAGCAGCCAAACTAACAGGGGCGGCAATGAAAAACTGTTTTTT.

This clone is a singleton in its sample. V usage is TRBV9 and J usage is TRBJ2-5; TRBD2 agrees at 9 bases. CDR1 SGDLS and CDR2 YYNGEE come from the germline V gene. J gave up 5 bases and V 0 bases, and 11 bases lay outside the gene matches. This CDR3 is 17 amino acids long. The CDR3 protein is CASSVGPPGGLAETQYF. CDR3 nucleotides: TGTGCCAGCAGCGTAGGGCCCCCAGGGGGACTAGCTGAGACCCAGTACTTC.

The chain joins TRBV6-5 to TRBJ2-7; D may be TRBD1 (5 bases). Germline V gene data show CDR1 as MNHEY and CDR2 as SVGAGI. Trimming took 6 bases from V and 6 from J, leaving 12 bases between them. This CDR3 contains 12 residues. This chain's CDR3 is CASSPDSFEQYF. The DNA for the CDR3 is TGTGCCAGCAGCCCCGACAGTTTCGAGCAGTACTTC.

The rearrangement links TRBV7-3 to TRBJ2-5; 10 positions agree with TRBD1. Trimming cost V 4 bases and J 5 bases; bases outside gene matches: 10. From germline, CDR1 is SGHTA and CDR2 FQGTGA. This CDR3 has 16 residues. CDR3: CASSSTGTGVGETQYF. Written as DNA, the CDR3 is TGTGCCAGCAGCTCTACCGGGACAGGGGTAGGCGAGACCCAGTACTTC.

The chain joins TRBV19 to TRBJ1-1; a possible D gene is TRBD1 (5 bases). Trimming removed 3 bases from V and 1 base from J, with 6 bases in between. This CDR3 region has 13 residues. Germline lookup yields CDR1 LNHDA and CDR2 SQIVND (reference sequence). The CDR3 protein is CASSIGGNTEAFF. As DNA, the CDR3 is TGTGCCAGTAGTATCGGGGGGAACACTGAAGCTTTCTTT.

The chain joins TRBV7-8 to TRBJ2-7; no definite D call. CDR3 length: 14 residues. Between the trimmed V and J ends, which lost 4 bases and 2 bases, there was a span of 12 bases. Germline V gives CDR1 SGHVS, CDR2 FQNEAQ. The CDR3 loop reads CASSSRSRPYEQYF. In nucleotides, the CDR3 is TGTGCCAGCAGCTCAAGGTCTAGACCCTACGAGCAGTACTTC.

This chain uses TRBV4-1 with TRBJ1-2, with TRBD1 identical over 9 bases. V was clipped by 3 bases and J by 4 bases; unmatched bases: 12. The CDR3 runs to 17 residues. Germline V gene data show CDR1 as MGHRA and CDR2 as YSYEKL. The CDR3 DNA sequence: TGCGCCAGCAGCCATGCCCCGCTTACAGGGGGCGGCTATGGCTACACCTTC. The encoded protein is CASSHAPLTGGGYGYTF.

The chain couples TRBV2 to TRBJ2-6, with D perhaps TRBD1 (6 bases). V was pared by 6 bases and J by 0 bases, with 12 bases between. Germline CDR1 is SNHLY and CDR2 is FYNNEI. CDR3 length equals 16 residues. This CDR3 reads CASRDSGISGANVLTF. In DNA form, the CDR3 reads TGTGCCAGCAGGGACAGCGGAATCTCTGGGGCCAACGTCCTGACTTTC.

The chain links TRBV4-1 to TRBJ1-2, with no clear D. V was clipped by 3 bases and J by 4 bases, with 21 bases between them. The CDR3 is 17 residues long. Germline CDR1 is MGHRA and CDR2 is YSYEKL. DNA of the CDR3: TGCGCCAGCAGCCACGAGTCCCAGAACCGAAAGACCTATGGCTACACCTTC. Its protein is CASSHESQNRKTYGYTF.

The chain joins TRBV5-4 to TRBJ2-1, with a possible D match to TRBD2 (5 bases). CDR1 is SGHNT and CDR2 is YYREEE in the germline V gene (reference sequence). V was pared by 0 bases and J by 8 bases, with 15 bases between. The CDR3 is made up of 15 amino acids. CDR3 nucleotides: TGTGCCAGCAGCTTGGACCCTACCCCGGGATATGAGCAGTTCTTC. Translation: CASSLDPTPGYEQFF.

The rearrangement uses TRBV6-5 and TRBJ2-7; tentatively, D is TRBD2 (5 bases). The V gene lost 6 bases and the J gene lost 6 bases, with 18 bases spanning the gap. This CDR3 region has 14 residues. Germline CDR1 is MNHEY and CDR2 is SVGAGI. The CDR3 loop reads CASSPTSSLAEQYF. DNA of the CDR3: TGTGCCAGCAGCCCTACCTCTAGCTTGGCCGAGCAGTACTTC.

CDR3 bases: TGTGCCAGCAGCCAAGAATCAAGTAGCGGGAGAATAGAGCAGTTCTTC. Residues: CASSQESSSGRIEQFF. The chain combines TRBV4-2 with TRBJ2-1; 9 bases line up with TRBD2. After removal of 0 bases from V and 10 bases from J, the junction contained 10 bases not matched to a gene. Germline CDR1 is LGHNA and CDR2 is YNFKEQ. The CDR3 loop spans 16 amino acids.

This chain links TRBV29-1 with TRBJ2-1, with D uncertain. The CDR3 contains 11 residues. V was pared by 7 bases and J by 10 bases, with 14 bases between. Germline CDR1 is SQVTM and CDR2 is ANQGSEA. CDR3 in DNA: TGCAGCGCCACTAAACAATGGGAGCAGTTCTTC. Its protein is CSATKQWEQFF.